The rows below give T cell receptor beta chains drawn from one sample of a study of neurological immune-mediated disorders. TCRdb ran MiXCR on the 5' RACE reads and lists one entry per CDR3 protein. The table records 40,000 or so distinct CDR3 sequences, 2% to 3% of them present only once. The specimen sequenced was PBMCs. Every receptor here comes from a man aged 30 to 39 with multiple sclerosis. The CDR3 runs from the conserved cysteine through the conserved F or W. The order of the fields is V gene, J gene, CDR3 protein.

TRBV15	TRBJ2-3	CATSRERRGRAGDTQYF
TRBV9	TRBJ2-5	CASSATDFKETQYF
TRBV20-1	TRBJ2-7	CSASHLSGGTDEQYF
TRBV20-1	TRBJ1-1	CSAQRDRNTEAFF
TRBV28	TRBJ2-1	CASSGEGLFPRNEQFF
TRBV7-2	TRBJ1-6	CASSLGTPLHF
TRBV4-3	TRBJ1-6	CASSQEQGARSPLHF
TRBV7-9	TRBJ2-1	CASSLAGGDLNEQFF
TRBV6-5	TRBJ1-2	CASSHTAGTFYGYTF
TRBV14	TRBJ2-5	CASSRRRDRAETQYF
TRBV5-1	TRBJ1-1	CASSLEPGRYTEAFF
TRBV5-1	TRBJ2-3	CASRMVGGGTDTQYF
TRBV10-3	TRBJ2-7	CAISGGQGSSYEQYF
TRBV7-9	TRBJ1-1	CAIRNTEAFF
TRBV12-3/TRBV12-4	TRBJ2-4	CASSSPDLAKNIQYF
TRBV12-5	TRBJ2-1	CASGPSGSSYNEQFF
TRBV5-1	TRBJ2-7	CASSFGGTGYEQYF
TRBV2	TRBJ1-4	CASGWQYATNEKLFF
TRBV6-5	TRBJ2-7	CASSLGQGADEQYF
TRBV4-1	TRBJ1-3	CASHQTGSGNTIYF
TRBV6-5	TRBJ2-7	CASSYSTGVYEQYF
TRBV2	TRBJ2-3	CATTGLRTDTQYF
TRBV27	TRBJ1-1	CASSLYDGNTEAFF
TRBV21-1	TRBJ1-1	CASSKGGEKTNTEAFF
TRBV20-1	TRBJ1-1	CSARERGNTEAFF
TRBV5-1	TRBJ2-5	CASSPGDRTKETQYF
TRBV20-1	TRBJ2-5	CSARDSWQVQEIQYF
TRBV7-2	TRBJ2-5	CASSILARPQETQYF
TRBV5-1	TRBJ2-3	CASSIYSGGSTDTQYF
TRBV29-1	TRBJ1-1	CSVVPGQGDLRRTEAFF
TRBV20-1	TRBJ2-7	CSARPRLRYEQYF
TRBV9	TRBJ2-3	CASSVAGTSTDTQYF
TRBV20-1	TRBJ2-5	CSARTPSGVQETQYF
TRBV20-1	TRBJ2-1	CSAGRRGGSKNNEQFF
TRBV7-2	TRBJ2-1	CASSIAGGSNEQFF
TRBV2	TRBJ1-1	CASRRFYEDTEAFF
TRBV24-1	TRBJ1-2	CATSDFTGYGYTF
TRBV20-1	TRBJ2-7	CSARDPRGGSSYEQYF
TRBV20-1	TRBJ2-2	CSGAGGPTGELFF
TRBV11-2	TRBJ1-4	CASSLLGAVVEKLFF
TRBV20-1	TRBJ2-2	CSARDSGRAIRELFF
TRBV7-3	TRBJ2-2	CASSSVTGTGELFF
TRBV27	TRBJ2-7	CASSLTGQENYEQYF
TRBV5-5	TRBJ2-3	CASFRGSDTQYF
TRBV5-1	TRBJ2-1	CASSLAIQRSQFF
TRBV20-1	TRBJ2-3	CSARSGLAYTDTQYF
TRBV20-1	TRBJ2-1	CSAREQGRNEQFF
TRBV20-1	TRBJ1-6	CSARDVAGDNSPLHF
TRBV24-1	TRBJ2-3	CATSDLDRGQDTQYF
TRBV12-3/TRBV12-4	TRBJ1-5	CASSFGGSNQPQHF
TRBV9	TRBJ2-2	CASSELQTVTGELFF
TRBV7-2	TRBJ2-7	CASRDSSRYEQYF
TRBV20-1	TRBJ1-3	CSARGPRSGNTIYF
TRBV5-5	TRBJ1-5	CASSLGQGRNQPQHF
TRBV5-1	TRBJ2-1	CASSLALVGSYNEQFF
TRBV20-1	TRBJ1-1	CSAPFQGNTEAFF
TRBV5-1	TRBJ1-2	CASSFGDGGTLGGYTF
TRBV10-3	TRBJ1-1	CAISLGGAGTEAFF
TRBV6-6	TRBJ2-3	CASRSSGGTDTQYF